These 11 T cell receptor beta chains share one sample of origin, sequenced in a study of blood T cell repertoires in COVID-19. Some clones are missing from TCRdb's copy, which holds only in-frame ones; the method was immunoSEQ multiplex PCR. The table shows 250,000 to 300,000 clones, with around 80% occurring only once. What was sequenced was PBMCs or T cells enriched from blood (not recorded which). The receptors were gathered from a man aged 25 to 45 with acute COVID-19.

This clone was observed once. The chain uses TRBV19 and TRBJ1-2; D is unresolved. The V end was cut by 2 bases, the J end by 6 bases, with 13 bases between. In germline, CDR1 is LNHDA, CDR2 SQIVND (reference sequence). This CDR3 is built from 14 residues. CDR3 sequence reads: CASSIISTYHGYTF. The CDR3 region has the DNA TGTGCCAGTAGTATAATCTCGACATACCATGGCTACACCTTC.

The chain employs TRBV6-4 and TRBJ1-4; D unclear. Germline CDR1 and CDR2: MRHNA and SNTAGT. This CDR3 region has 15 residues. V was cut by 0 bases and J by 7 bases, with 12 bases left in between. The DNA of the CDR3 is TGTGCCAGCAGTGACTCGTTGGGCCCGTCTGAAAAACTGTTTTTT. Translating it yields CASSDSLGPSEKLFF.

This rearrangement joins TRBV3-1 (or the pseudogene TRBV3-2) to TRBJ1-3; tentatively, D is TRBD1 (5 bases). This CDR3 contains 15 residues. V was clipped by 4 bases and J by 0 bases, with 10 bases between them. Germline V gene lookup returns CDR1 LGHDT and CDR2 YNNKEL (reference sequence). The CDR3, as DNA: TGTGCCAGCAGCCGAACAGGTGACTCTGGAAACACCATATATTTT. This sequence encodes CASSRTGDSGNTIYF.

The chain carries TRBV2 and TRBJ1-6; D perhaps matches TRBD1 (5 bases). This CDR3 is 15 amino acids long. The germline gives CDR1 SNHLY, CDR2 FYNNEI. Trimming pared 3 bases from V and 9 bases from J, leaving 15 bases between. DNA of the CDR3: TGTGCCAGCAGTGACCGGACGGGACTGAGTTCACCCCTCCACTTT. Protein sequence: CASSDRTGLSSPLHF.

This clone was observed a few times. The genes are TRBV27 and TRBJ1-1; the D is unclear. Germline loops: CDR1 MNHEY, CDR2 SMNVEV (reference sequence). V shed 9 bases and J shed 4 bases, with 9 bases lying between them. This CDR3 has 11 amino acids. The CDR3 sequence is CASRGITEAFF. CDR3 DNA sequence: TGTGCCAGTCGGGGTATCACTGAAGCTTTCTTT.

This clone was recorded a few times. V usage is TRBV5-8 and J usage is TRBJ2-1; 12 nucleotides agree with TRBD2. Germline V gene sequence: CDR1 SGHTS, CDR2 YDEGEE. This CDR3 spans 17 amino acids. The trim removed 4 bases at V and 5 bases at J, leaving 10 bases unmatched. CDR3 nucleotide sequence: TGTGCCAGCAGCCGGGGGACTAGCGGGCTCAAGGACAATGAGCAGTTCTTC. This translates into CASSRGTSGLKDNEQFF.

The chain links TRBV7-2 to TRBJ2-1; D possibly corresponds to TRBD2 (5 bases). This CDR3 is 17 amino acids long. Per the germline V gene, CDR1 is SGHTA and CDR2 is FQGNSA. V lost 1 base to trimming and J lost 7 bases, with 20 bases between them. The CDR3 DNA reads as TGTGCCAGCAGCTTAGTCGGCGGGCGTTCTAAAAATAATGAGCAGTTCTTC. Its translation is CASSLVGGRSKNNEQFF.

The chain carries TRBV5-8 and TRBJ2-7, with no clear D. The CDR3 runs to 14 residues. V dropped 4 bases and J dropped 4 bases, with 15 bases sitting between them. The germline V gene encodes CDR1 SGHTS and CDR2 YDEGEE. CDR3: CASSLGTHSYEQYV. CDR3 coding DNA: TGTGCCAGCAGCCTAGGAACTCATTCATACGAGCAGTACGTC.

The V call is TRBV5-1, the J call TRBJ2-5; D might be TRBD2 (5 bases). The germline gives CDR1 SGHRS, CDR2 YFSETQ. The CDR3 is made up of 14 amino acids. V gave up 2 bases and J gave up 5 bases, with 13 bases separating them. The CDR3 nucleotides read TGCGCCAGCAGCTTAGAACGGGGTTCGGAGACCCAGTACTTC. Translated, it gives CASSLERGSETQYF. Complete variable domain (other parts from reference TRBV5-1 and TRBJ2-5): KAGVTQTPRYLIKTRGQQVTLSCSPISGHRSVSWYQQTPGQGLQFLFEYFSETQRNKGNFPGRFSGRQFSNSRSEMNVSTLELGDSALYLCASSLERGSETQYFGPGTRLLVL.

The chain has TRBV25-1 and TRBJ1-2; D call uncertain. Trimming removed 1 base from V and 4 bases from J, with 7 bases in between. CDR1 is MGHDK, CDR2 SYGVNS, per germline. This CDR3 has 13 amino acids. Here the CDR3 reads CASSESGSYGYTF. The DNA for the CDR3 is TGTGCCAGCAGTGAATCGGGGAGCTATGGCTACACCTTC.

This clone occurred once. The gene calls are TRBV11-2 and TRBJ2-3; no firm D call. The CDR3 sequence is 15 residues long. Germline loops: CDR1 SGHAT, CDR2 FQNNGV. The V gene lost 8 bases and the J gene lost 4 bases, with 19 bases spanning the gap. The CDR3 coding sequence is TGTGCCAGCTCCCTTCTAGGTTCCCTCGCAGATACGCAGTATTTT. Translating it yields CASSLLGSLADTQYF.